Presented here are 14 T cell receptor beta chains from one specimen sequenced in a study of T cell repertoires in cytomegalovirus infection. TCRdb recomputed calls from the reads with MiXCR, one row per CDR3 protein. The sample shows hundreds of thousands of distinct CDR3 sequences, 24% of them seen only once. Input material: CD8+ T cells from PBMCs. All receptors derive from a human donor in good health (CMV status not recorded). Some clones in this sample may be carry-over from other donors' samples.

The gene calls are TRBV6-2 or TRBV6-3 and TRBJ2-7, with 9 bases that match TRBD1. The CDR3 extends over 15 amino acids. Per the germline V gene, CDR1 is MNHEY and CDR2 is SVGEGT. The ends lost 6 bases at V and 0 bases at J; junction bases unmatched: 6. CDR3 nucleotides: TGTGCCAGCAGCCAACAGGGGGCTTTCTCCTACGAGCAGTACGTC. Translating gives CASSQQGAFSYEQYV.

This chain connects TRBV10-2 to TRBJ2-2; the D is unclear. Trimming left V 2 bases short and J 1 base short, with 5 bases between. The CDR3 length is 14 residues. Germline CDR1 is WSHSY and CDR2 is SAAADI. The CDR3 DNA follows: TGCGCCAGCAGTGAGATAGGGAACACCGGGGAGCTGTTTTTT. Residues: CASSEIGNTGELFF.

V and J are TRBV19 and TRBJ2-3; the match to TRBD1 covers 7 bases. The CDR3 extends over 13 amino acids. The trim removed 10 bases at V and 6 bases at J, leaving 10 bases unmatched. Germline-derived CDR1 and CDR2 are LNHDA and SQIVND (reference sequence). The CDR3 region has the DNA TGTGCCACCCTAGGACAGGCGGCTGATACGCAGTATTTT. This translates into CATLGQAADTQYF.

As regards this clonotype: With a much larger clone just one base away, this may be a read error. The chain has TRBV7-2 and TRBJ1-2, with D unclear. Deletions cut 5 bases from V and 5 bases from J, with 21 bases between. Germline assignment: CDR1 SGHTA and CDR2 FQGNSA. CDR3 size: 16 residues. The CDR3 is CASSHSTGIDPYGYTF. The CDR3 bases are TGTGCCAGCAGCCATAGTACCGGGATAGACCCTTATGGCTACACCTTC.

In this sample, this clonotype turned up a few times. This rearrangement joins TRBV7-9 to TRBJ2-1; D ambiguous. There are 11 residues in the CDR3. V lost 5 bases and J lost 8, with 7 bases in between. Germline CDR1 reads SEHNR; CDR2 reads FQNEAQ (reference sequence). The CDR3 reads CASSTDHEQFF. The CDR3 nucleotides are TGTGCCAGCAGCACAGACCATGAGCAGTTCTTC.

There are many counts of this clonotype. The chain has TRBV4-1 and TRBJ2-2, with 11 nucleotides matching TRBD1. Trimming at V came to 1 base and at J to 6 bases, leaving 4 bases not matched to a gene. CDR1 is MGHRA and CDR2 is YSYEKL in the germline V gene. The CDR3 has 16 amino acids. The CDR3 protein is CASSQGDRGVSGELFF. DNA for the CDR3: TGCGCCAGCAGCCAAGGGGACAGGGGGGTCTCCGGGGAGCTGTTTTTT.

This clonotype has only a few counts. This chain joins TRBV5-1 and TRBJ1-5; D is perhaps TRBD1 (5 bases). The CDR3 covers 16 residues. Germline CDR1 and CDR2: SGHRS and YFSETQ. Trimming took off 4 bases at V and 0 bases at J, with 14 bases between the two ends. The CDR3 DNA follows: TGCGCCAGCAGCCCGGGACCCGACTATAGCAATCAGCCCCAGCATTTT. Residues: CASSPGPDYSNQPQHF.

This clonotype was observed many times. V gene TRBV28 combines with J gene TRBJ1-1, with 7 bases that match TRBD1. J was trimmed by 2 bases and V by 3 bases; bases with no gene match: 3. The CDR3 length is 14 residues. Germline-derived CDR1 and CDR2 are MDHEN and SYDVKM. The CDR3 sequence: CASSFGQANTEAFF. In nucleotides, the CDR3 is TGTGCCAGCAGTTTCGGACAGGCCAACACTGAAGCTTTCTTT.

This clonotype was observed at least ten times. The CDR3 is CASSLDAVRPQHF. In DNA form, the CDR3 reads TGTGCCAGCAGCTTAGATGCCGTAAGGCCCCAGCATTTT. The chain couples TRBV7-8 to TRBJ1-5; D is undetermined. The CDR3 has 13 residues. V lost 1 base and J lost 9, with 10 bases in between. Germline V gene lookup returns CDR1 SGHVS and CDR2 FQNEAQ.

This clonotype came up a few times. This chain joins TRBV19 and TRBJ2-4, with a weak D call TRBD1 (6 bases). Germline CDR1 LNHDA, CDR2 SQIVND (reference sequence). The CDR3 contains 20 residues. The V end was cut by 7 bases, the J end by 0 bases, with 28 bases between. CDR3 amino acids: CASTPGPQGTRNLAKNIQYF. DNA of the CDR3: TGTGCCAGTACCCCCGGCCCCCAAGGGACAAGAAACCTAGCCAAAAACATTCAGTACTTC.

As concerns this clonotype: A much larger clone differs by one base, so this may be a read error. The chain has TRBV4-1 and TRBJ2-2; TRBD1 matches 9 bases. This CDR3 contains 15 residues. Germline V CDR1 and CDR2: MGHRA, YSYEKL. The CDR3 is CATSNRGQNTGELFF. The CDR3, as DNA: TGCGCCACCAGCAACAGGGGGCAGAACACCGGGGAGCTGTTTTTT.

A single count supports this clonotype. The chain carries TRBV19 and TRBJ2-1; unclear D gene. Germline values: CDR1 LNHDA, CDR2 SQIVND (reference sequence). V gave up 7 bases and J gave up 4 bases, with 8 bases separating them. The CDR3 has 12 residues. CDR3 loop: CASKSAYNEQFF. The DNA for the CDR3 is TGTGCCAGTAAGAGCGCGTACAATGAGCAGTTCTTC.

This clonotype was seen ten or more times. For the CDR3, the DNA is TGTGCCAGCAGCCCCACGGGGCCCGGCACCGGGGAGCTGTTTTTT. This gives the protein CASSPTGPGTGELFF. The V call is TRBV7-2, the J call TRBJ2-2, with D perhaps assigned TRBD1 or TRBD2 (5 bases each). V lost 5 bases to trimming and J lost 4 bases, with 14 bases between them. The V gene's germline CDR1 is SGHTA and CDR2 FQGNSA. The CDR3 length is 15 residues.

The sample holds a few counts of this clonotype. The CDR3 sequence is CASSEYRFRETQYF. CDR3 bases: TGTGCCAGCAGTGAATACAGGTTTCGGGAGACCCAGTACTTC. This chain links TRBV28 with TRBJ2-5, with D maybe TRBD1 (5 bases). CDR1 is MDHEN and CDR2 is SYDVKM in the germline V gene. The CDR3 has 14 amino acids. Trimming left V 5 bases short and J 5 bases short, with 15 bases between.